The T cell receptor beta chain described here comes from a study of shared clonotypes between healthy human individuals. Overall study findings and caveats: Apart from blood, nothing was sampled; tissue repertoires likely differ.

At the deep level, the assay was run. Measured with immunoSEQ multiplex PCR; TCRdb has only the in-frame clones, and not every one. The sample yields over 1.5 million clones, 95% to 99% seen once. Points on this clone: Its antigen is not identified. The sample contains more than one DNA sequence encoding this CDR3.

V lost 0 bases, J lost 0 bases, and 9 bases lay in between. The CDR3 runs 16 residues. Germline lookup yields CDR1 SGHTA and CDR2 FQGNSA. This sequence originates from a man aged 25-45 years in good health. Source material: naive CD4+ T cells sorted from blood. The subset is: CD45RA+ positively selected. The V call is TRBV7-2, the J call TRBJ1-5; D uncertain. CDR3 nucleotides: TGTGCCAGCAGCTTAGCAACGGTATATAGCAATCAGCCCCAGCATTTT. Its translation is CASSLATVYSNQPQHF. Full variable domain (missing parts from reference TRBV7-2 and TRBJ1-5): GAGVSQSPSNKVTEKGKDVELRCDPISGHTALYWYRQSLGQGLEFLIYFQGNSAPDKSGLPSDRFSAERTGGSVSTLTIQRTQQEDSAVYLCASSLATVYSNQPQHFGDGTRLSIL.